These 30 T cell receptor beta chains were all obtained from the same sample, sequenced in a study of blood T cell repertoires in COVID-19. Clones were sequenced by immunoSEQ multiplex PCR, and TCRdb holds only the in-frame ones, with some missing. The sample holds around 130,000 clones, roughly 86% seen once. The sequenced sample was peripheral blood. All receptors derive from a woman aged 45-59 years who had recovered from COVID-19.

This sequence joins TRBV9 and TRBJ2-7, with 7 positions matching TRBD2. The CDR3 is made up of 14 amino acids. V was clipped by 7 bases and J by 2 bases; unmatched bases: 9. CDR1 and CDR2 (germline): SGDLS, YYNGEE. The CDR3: CASASGDKTYEQYF. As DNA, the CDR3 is TGTGCCAGCGCCAGCGGGGATAAAACCTACGAGCAGTACTTC.

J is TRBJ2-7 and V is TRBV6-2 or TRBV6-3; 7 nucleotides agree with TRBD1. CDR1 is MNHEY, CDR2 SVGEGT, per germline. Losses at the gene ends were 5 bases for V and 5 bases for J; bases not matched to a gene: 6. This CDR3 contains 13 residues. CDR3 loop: CASSQDRDHEQYF. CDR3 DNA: TGTGCCAGCAGTCAAGACAGGGACCACGAGCAGTACTTC.

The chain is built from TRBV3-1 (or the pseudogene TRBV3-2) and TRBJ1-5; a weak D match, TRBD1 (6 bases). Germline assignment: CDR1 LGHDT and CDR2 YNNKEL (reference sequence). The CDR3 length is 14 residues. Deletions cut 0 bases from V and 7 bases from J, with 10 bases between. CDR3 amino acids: CASSQDRGGQPQHF. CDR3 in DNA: TGTGCCAGCAGCCAAGATCGAGGGGGACAGCCCCAGCATTTT.

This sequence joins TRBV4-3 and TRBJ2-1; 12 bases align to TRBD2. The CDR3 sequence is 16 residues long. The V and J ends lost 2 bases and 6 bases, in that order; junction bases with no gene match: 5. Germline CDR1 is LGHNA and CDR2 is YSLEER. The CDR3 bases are TGCGCCAGCAGCCAACCCGGACTAGCGGGGCGCAATGAGCAGTTCTTC. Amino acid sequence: CASSQPGLAGRNEQFF.

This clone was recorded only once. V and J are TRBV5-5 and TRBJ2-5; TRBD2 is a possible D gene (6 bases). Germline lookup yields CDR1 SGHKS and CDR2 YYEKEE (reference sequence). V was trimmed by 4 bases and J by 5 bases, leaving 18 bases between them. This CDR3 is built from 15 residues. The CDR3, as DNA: TGTGCCAGCAGCCCGCTCGGGGGTCGGAGGGAGACCCAGTACTTC. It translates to CASSPLGGRRETQYF.

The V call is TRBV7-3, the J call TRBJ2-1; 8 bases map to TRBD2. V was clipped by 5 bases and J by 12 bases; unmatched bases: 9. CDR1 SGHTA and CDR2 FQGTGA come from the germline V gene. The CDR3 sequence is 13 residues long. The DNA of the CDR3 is TGTGCCAGCAGCCCACCGGGACTAGTAAGGCAGTTCTTC. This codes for CASSPPGLVRQFF.

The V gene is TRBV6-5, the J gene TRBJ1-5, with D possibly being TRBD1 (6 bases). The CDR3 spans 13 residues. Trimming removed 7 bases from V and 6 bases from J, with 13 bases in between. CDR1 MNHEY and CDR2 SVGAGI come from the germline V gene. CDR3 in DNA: TGTGCCAGCAAAGGACAGATTCGTCAGCCCCAGCATTTT. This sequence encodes CASKGQIRQPQHF.

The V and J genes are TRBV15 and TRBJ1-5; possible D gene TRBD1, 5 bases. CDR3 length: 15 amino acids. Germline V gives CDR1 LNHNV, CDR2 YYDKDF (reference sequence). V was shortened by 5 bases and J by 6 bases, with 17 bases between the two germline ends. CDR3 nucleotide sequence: TGTGCCACCAGCCCCCGCGGAGGGGTGGGTCAGCCCCAGCATTTT. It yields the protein CATSPRGGVGQPQHF.

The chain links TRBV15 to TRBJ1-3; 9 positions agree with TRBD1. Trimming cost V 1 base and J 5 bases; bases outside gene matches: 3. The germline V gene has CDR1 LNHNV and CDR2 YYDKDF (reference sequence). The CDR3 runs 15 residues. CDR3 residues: CATSRVGTGRNTIYF. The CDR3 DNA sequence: TGTGCCACCAGCAGAGTAGGGACAGGGCGAAACACCATATATTTT.

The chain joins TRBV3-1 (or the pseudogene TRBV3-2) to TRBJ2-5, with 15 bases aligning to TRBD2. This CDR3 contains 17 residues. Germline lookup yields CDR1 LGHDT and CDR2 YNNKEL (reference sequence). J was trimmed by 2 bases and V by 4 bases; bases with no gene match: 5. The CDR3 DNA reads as TGTGCCAGCAGCCGGAAGGGACTAGCGGGGGGACAAGAGACCCAGTACTTC. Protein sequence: CASSRKGLAGGQETQYF.

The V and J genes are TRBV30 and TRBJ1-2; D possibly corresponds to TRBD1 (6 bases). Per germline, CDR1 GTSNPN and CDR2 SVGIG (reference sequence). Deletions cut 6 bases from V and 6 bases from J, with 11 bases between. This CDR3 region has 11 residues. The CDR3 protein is CACLQGHGYTF. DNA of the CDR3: TGTGCCTGTCTACAGGGCCATGGCTACACCTTC.

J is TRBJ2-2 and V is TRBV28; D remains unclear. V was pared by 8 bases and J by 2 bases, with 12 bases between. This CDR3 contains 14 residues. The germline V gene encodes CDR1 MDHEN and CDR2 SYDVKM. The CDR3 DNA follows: TGTGCCAGCCGTGAGGTTCATAACACCGGGGAGCTGTTTTTT. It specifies CASREVHNTGELFF.

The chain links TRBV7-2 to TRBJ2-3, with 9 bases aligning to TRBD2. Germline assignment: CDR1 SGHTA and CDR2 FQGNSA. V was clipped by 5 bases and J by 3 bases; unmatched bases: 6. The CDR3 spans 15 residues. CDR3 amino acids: CASSHGSGRTDTQYF. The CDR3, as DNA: TGTGCCAGCAGCCATGGGAGCGGGAGGACAGATACGCAGTATTTT.

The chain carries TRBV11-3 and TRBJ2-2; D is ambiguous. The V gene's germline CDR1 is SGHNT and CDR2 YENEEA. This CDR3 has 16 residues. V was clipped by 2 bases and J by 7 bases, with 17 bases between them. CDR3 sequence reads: CASSLQSVVAYGELFF. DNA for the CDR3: TGTGCCAGCAGCTTACAGTCGGTGGTAGCCTACGGGGAGCTGTTTTTT.

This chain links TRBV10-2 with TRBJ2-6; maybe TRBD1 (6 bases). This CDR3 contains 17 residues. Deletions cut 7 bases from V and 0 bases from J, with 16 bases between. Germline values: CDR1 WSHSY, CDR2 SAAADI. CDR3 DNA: TGCGCCAGCAAAGGCAGGGGCGAAAGCTCTGGGGCCAACGTCCTGACTTTC. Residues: CASKGRGESSGANVLTF.

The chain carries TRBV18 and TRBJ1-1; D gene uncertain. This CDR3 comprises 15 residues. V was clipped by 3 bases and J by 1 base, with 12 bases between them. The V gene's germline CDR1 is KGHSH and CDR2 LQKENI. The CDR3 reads CASSPSRPPNTEAFF. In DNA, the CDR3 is TGTGCCAGCTCACCCTCGCGGCCTCCGAACACTGAAGCTTTCTTT. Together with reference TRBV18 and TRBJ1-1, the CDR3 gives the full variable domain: NAGVMQNPRHLVRRRGQEARLRCSPMKGHSHVYWYRQLPEEGLKFMVYLQKENIIDESGMPKERFSAEFPKEGPSILRIQQVVRGDSAAYFCASSPSRPPNTEAFFGQGTRLTVV.

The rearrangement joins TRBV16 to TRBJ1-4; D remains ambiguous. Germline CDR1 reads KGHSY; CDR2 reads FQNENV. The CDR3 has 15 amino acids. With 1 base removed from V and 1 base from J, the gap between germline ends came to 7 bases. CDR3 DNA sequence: TGTGCCAGCAGCCAATTGAGTGGAACTAATGAAAAACTGTTTTTT. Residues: CASSQLSGTNEKLFF.

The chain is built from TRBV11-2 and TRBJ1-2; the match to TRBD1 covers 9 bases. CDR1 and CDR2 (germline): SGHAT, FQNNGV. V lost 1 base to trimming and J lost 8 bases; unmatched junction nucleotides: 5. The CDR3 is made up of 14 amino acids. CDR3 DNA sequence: TGTGCCAGCAGCTTAGTACAGGGGGCGCACGGCTACACCTTC. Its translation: CASSLVQGAHGYTF.

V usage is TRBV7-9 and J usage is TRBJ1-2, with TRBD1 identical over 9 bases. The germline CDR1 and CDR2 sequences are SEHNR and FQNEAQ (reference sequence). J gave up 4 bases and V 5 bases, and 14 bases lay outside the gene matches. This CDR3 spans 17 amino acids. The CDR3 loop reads CASSQSTLQGAGYGYTF. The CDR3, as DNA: TGTGCCAGCAGCCAGAGCACTCTACAGGGGGCGGGCTATGGCTACACCTTC.

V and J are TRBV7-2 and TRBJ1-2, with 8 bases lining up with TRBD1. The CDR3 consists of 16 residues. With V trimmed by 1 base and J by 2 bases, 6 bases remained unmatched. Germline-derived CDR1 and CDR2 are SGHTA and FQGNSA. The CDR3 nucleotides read TGTGCCAGCAGCTTAGGGCCAGGACAGGGAAACTATGGCTACACCTTC. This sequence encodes CASSLGPGQGNYGYTF.

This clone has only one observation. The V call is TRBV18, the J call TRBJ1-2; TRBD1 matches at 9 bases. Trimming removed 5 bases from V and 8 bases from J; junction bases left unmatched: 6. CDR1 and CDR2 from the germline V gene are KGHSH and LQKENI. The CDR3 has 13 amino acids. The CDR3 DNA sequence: TGTGCCAGCTCAATTGGGACAGGGCCCGGCTACACCTTC. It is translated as CASSIGTGPGYTF.

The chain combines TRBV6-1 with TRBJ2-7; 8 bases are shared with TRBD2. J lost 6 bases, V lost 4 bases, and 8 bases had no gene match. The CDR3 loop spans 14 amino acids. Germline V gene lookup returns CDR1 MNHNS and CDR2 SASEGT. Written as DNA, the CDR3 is TGTGCCAGCAGTGTAGCGGGGCGGTGCTCCGAGCAGTACTTC. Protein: CASSVAGRCSEQYF.

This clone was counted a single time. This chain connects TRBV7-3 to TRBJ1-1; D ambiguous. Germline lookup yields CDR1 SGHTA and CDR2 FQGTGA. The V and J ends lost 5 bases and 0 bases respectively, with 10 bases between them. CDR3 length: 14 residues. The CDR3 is CASSPTPLNTEAFF. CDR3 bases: TGTGCCAGCAGCCCTACCCCTCTGAACACTGAAGCTTTCTTT.

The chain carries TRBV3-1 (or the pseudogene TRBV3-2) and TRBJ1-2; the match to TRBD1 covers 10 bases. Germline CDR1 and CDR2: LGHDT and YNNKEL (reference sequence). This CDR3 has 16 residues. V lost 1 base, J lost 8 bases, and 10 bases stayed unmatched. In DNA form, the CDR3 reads TGTGCCAGCAGCCAAGCGACAGGGGGCTTTTATTTCGGCTACACCTTC. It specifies CASSQATGGFYFGYTF.

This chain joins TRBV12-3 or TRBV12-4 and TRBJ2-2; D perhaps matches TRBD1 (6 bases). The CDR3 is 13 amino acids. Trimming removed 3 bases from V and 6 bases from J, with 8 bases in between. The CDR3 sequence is CASSFGQSGELFF. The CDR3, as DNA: TGTGCCAGCAGTTTTGGACAGTCCGGGGAGCTGTTTTTT.

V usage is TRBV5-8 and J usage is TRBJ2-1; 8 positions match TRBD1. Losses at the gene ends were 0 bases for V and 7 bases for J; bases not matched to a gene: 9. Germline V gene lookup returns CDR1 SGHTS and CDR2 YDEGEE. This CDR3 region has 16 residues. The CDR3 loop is CASSLEQGVSSNEQFF. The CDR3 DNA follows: TGTGCCAGCAGCTTGGAACAGGGGGTGAGTTCGAATGAGCAGTTCTTC.

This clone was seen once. In DNA form, the CDR3 reads TGTGCCAGCAGTTTATGGGAACAGGGTCAGAGTGGCTACACCTTC. Residues: CASSLWEQGQSGYTF. The rearrangement joins TRBV28 to TRBJ1-2, with D possibly matching TRBD1 (6 bases). V was cut by 0 bases and J by 7 bases, with 15 bases left in between. This CDR3 is 15 amino acids long. Germline loops: CDR1 MDHEN, CDR2 SYDVKM.

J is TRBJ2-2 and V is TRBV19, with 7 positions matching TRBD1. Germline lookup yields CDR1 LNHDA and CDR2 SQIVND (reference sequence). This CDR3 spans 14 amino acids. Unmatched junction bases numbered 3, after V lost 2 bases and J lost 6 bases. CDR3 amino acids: CASSINRGSGELFF. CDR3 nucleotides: TGTGCCAGTAGTATAAACAGGGGTTCCGGGGAGCTGTTTTTT.

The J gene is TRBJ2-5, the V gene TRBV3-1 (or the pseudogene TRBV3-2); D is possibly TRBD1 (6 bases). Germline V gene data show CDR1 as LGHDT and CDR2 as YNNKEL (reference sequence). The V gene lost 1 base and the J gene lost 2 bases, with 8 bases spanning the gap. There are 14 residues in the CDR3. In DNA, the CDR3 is TGTGCCAGCAGCCAAGTGGGGGCTCAAGAGACCCAGTACTTC. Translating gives CASSQVGAQETQYF.

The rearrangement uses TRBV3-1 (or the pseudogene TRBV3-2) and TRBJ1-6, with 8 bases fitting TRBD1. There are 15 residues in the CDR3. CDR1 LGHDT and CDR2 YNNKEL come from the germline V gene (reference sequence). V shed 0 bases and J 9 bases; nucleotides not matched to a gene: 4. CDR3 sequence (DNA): TGTGCCAGCAGCCAAGATGCAGGGGGCATTTCACCCCTCCACTTT. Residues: CASSQDAGGISPLHF.